The sequence of this T cell receptor (beta chain) was determined in a study of vaccination and CD4 T cells after COVID-19. The wider study: Cultures serving as controls received a peptide pool (CEFX or HIV-1 Nef) or no peptide. Overall study results and limits: The median proportion of reactive clones detected only post-vaccination in convalescent patients was 65% to 90%.

Described treatment: approximately nine-day PBMC culture with coronavirus spike peptide pools or control peptides (ViraFEST assay). Peptide pool stimulation in ViraFEST expanded antigen-specific T cells, whose TCRs were then sequenced. The Oncomine TCR Beta short-read assay was applied to DNA of cultured CD4+ T cells. After culture, CD4+ T cells served as the source for genomic DNA extraction. Via MiXCR, TCRdb re-called the PCR reads, giving one row per CDR3 protein. The sample holds 20,000 to 25,000 distinct CDR3 sequences; 45% to 60% are singletons and the top ten take almost 6%. CDR1 LGHNA and CDR2 YNFKEQ come from the germline V gene. V lost 1 base and J 4 bases, leaving 13 bases between the germline ends. The CDR3 is made up of 15 amino acids. On this clonotype: Its target is not known.

The chain joins TRBV4-2 to TRBJ1-1; no firm D call. The sample was CD4+ T cells from blood, cultured in vitro. This sequence was found in a human donor who had recovered from COVID-19. The CDR3 sequence: CASSQGREYGTEAFF. The CDR3, as DNA: TGTGCCAGCAGCCAAGGGAGGGAGTATGGCACTGAAGCTTTCTTT.